Listed here is a single TCR beta chain. This entry comes from a study of OX40 agonist ivuxolimab in advanced cancers. Here immunoSEQ multiplex PCR was the method, and the copy in TCRdb shows in-frame clones only, minus some. The top ten clones hold around 7.1% of a sample with tens of thousands of clones, approximately 78% of them seen once. V dropped 5 bases and J dropped 0 bases, with 12 bases sitting between them. Germline V gene data show CDR1 as SGHDT and CDR2 as YYEEEE. The CDR3 runs 16 residues. The sequence was obtained from an adult with an advanced solid tumor such as melanoma, head and neck, liver or kidney cancer. This chain connects TRBV5-6 to TRBJ1-6; the D gene is possibly TRBD1 (5 bases). The specimen was CD4+ or CD8+ T cells sorted from blood, collected in a trial of the OX40 agonist ivuxolimab. In nucleotides, the CDR3 is TGTGCCAGCAGTCGGGACCGAAGCTCCTATAATTCACCCCTCCACTTT. It is translated as CASSRDRSSYNSPLHF.